Below, 21 T cell receptor beta chains from the same sample are listed, as sequenced in a study of OX40 agonist ivuxolimab in advanced cancers. Generated by immunoSEQ multiplex PCR, the TCRdb table keeps only in-frame clones and is missing some. The sample yields over 80,000 clones, approximately 84% seen once. The sequencing here drew on CD4+ or CD8+ T cells sorted from blood, taken in a trial of the OX40 agonist ivuxolimab. The origin of the receptors is an adult with an advanced solid tumor such as melanoma, head and neck, liver or kidney cancer.

This clone was counted a few times. The gene calls are TRBV20-1 and TRBJ1-2; D perhaps matches TRBD1 (5 bases). The V end lost 5 bases, the J end lost 5 bases, and 9 bases lay between the germline ends. Germline CDR1 reads DFQATT; CDR2 reads SNEGSKA (reference sequence). The CDR3 contains 11 residues. This chain's CDR3 is CSAHSGYGYTF. Here the CDR3 DNA reads TGCAGTGCTCACTCAGGGTATGGCTACACCTTC.

This rearrangement joins TRBV4-3 to TRBJ1-2, with 9 positions matching TRBD1. CDR3 length equals 15 residues. CDR1 is LGHNA, CDR2 YSLEER, per germline. The trim removed 1 base at V and 4 bases at J, leaving 4 bases unmatched. The CDR3, as DNA: TGCGCCAGCAGCCAAGTTGGGACAGGGTTCTATGGCTACACCTTC. Translated: CASSQVGTGFYGYTF.

The chain is built from TRBV18 and TRBJ2-7; tentative D call: TRBD1 (6 bases). V lost 2 bases to trimming and J lost 2 bases, with 10 bases between them. The CDR3 has 14 residues. The germline gives CDR1 KGHSH, CDR2 LQKENI. The CDR3 spells CASSPDRLPYEQYF. CDR3 coding DNA: TGTGCCAGCTCACCAGACAGGCTCCCCTACGAGCAGTACTTC. Complete variable domain (other parts from reference TRBV18 and TRBJ2-7): NAGVMQNPRHLVRRRGQEARLRCSPMKGHSHVYWYRQLPEEGLKFMVYLQKENIIDESGMPKERFSAEFPKEGPSILRIQQVVRGDSAAYFCASSPDRLPYEQYFGPGTRLTVT.

Of note for this clone: A read error may produce the germline difference seen at one junction end. This rearrangement joins TRBV11-2 to TRBJ1-2; D remains ambiguous. The germline CDR1 and CDR2 sequences are SGHAT and FQNNGV. This CDR3 has 15 amino acids. CDR3 loop: CASTLSTTPNYGYTF. CDR3 bases: TGTGCCAGCACCTTATCAACGACCCCTAACTATGGCTACACCTTC.

The CDR3 DNA reads as TGCGCCAGCAGCTTGGCCCGGGACGGACCCCTGAGCGGCTACACCTTC. Translation gives CASSLARDGPLSGYTF. V gene TRBV5-1 combines with J gene TRBJ1-2; TRBD1 is a possible D gene (5 bases). This CDR3 is 16 amino acids long. CDR1 is SGHRS and CDR2 is YFSETQ in the germline V gene. V shed 0 bases and J shed 8 bases, with 20 bases lying between them.

The chain has TRBV6-1 and TRBJ1-1; D is ambiguous. This CDR3 is 10 amino acids long. CDR1 MNHNS and CDR2 SASEGT come from the germline V gene. Deletions cut 3 bases from V and 4 bases from J, with 0 bases between. The CDR3 nucleotides read TGTGCCAGCAGTGACACTGAAGCTTTCTTT. Translated, it gives CASSDTEAFF.

Only one count was recorded for this clone. The V gene is TRBV7-9, the J gene TRBJ2-5; D is uncertain. V lost 3 bases and J 4 bases, leaving 9 bases between the germline ends. This CDR3 has 13 residues. Per germline, CDR1 SEHNR and CDR2 FQNEAQ (reference sequence). The CDR3 nucleotides are TGTGCCAGCAGCTTTATTACCTCAGAGACCCAGTACTTC. It codes for CASSFITSETQYF.

This clone was detected only once. The rearrangement links TRBV5-1 to TRBJ2-5; possibly TRBD1 or TRBD2 for D (6 bases each). Trimming cost V 4 bases and J 4 bases, with 14 bases left between them. Germline V gene sequence: CDR1 SGHRS, CDR2 YFSETQ. The CDR3 is 14 residues long. In nucleotides, the CDR3 is TGCGCCAGCAGCAAAGCGGGCAGGGGAGAGACCCAGTACTTC. Its protein is CASSKAGRGETQYF.

This clone was seen only once. The chain is built from TRBV15 and TRBJ2-7; 7 nucleotides line up with TRBD2. The length of the CDR3 is 15 residues. Germline CDR1 and CDR2: LNHNV and YYDKDF (reference sequence). V shed 0 bases and J 2 bases; nucleotides not matched to a gene: 4. CDR3 in amino acids: CATSREEGLTYEQYF. CDR3 bases: TGTGCCACCAGCAGAGAGGAGGGACTAACCTACGAGCAGTACTTC.

This chain connects TRBV15 to TRBJ2-2, with D possibly matching TRBD1 (6 bases). From germline, CDR1 is LNHNV and CDR2 YYDKDF (reference sequence). V lost 1 base and J lost 4, with 10 bases in between. CDR3 length equals 15 residues. The CDR3 is CATSRVTGSTGELFF. The CDR3 DNA is TGTGCCACCAGCAGAGTTACAGGGAGCACCGGGGAGCTGTTTTTT.

The V call is TRBV19, the J call TRBJ2-1, with 15 nucleotides matching TRBD2. CDR1 and CDR2 from the germline V gene are LNHDA and SQIVND (reference sequence). This CDR3 has 19 residues. Losses at the gene ends were 1 base for V and 1 base for J; bases not matched to a gene: 5. Written as DNA, the CDR3 is TGTGCCAGTAGTATAGGGGGACTAGCGGGAGGATTTTCCTACAATGAGCAGTTCTTC. As protein: CASSIGGLAGGFSYNEQFF.

The rearrangement uses TRBV27 and TRBJ1-3; D possibly corresponds to TRBD1 (6 bases). V lost 5 bases, J lost 3 bases, and 8 bases lay in between. Germline lookup yields CDR1 MNHEY and CDR2 SMNVEV (reference sequence). This CDR3 comprises 13 residues. The CDR3 spells CASSRGGGNTIYF. CDR3 coding DNA: TGTGCCAGCAGTAGGGGGGGTGGAAACACCATATATTTT.

The chain joins TRBV6-5 to TRBJ1-5; D is possibly TRBD1 (5 bases). V lost 5 bases and J lost 6, with 14 bases in between. The CDR3 sequence is 14 residues long. The germline V gene has CDR1 MNHEY and CDR2 SVGAGI. CDR3 sequence reads: CASSASGEGQPQHF. CDR3 sequence (DNA): TGTGCCAGCAGTGCCTCGGGGGAGGGTCAGCCCCAGCATTTT.

The chain combines TRBV9 with TRBJ2-7, with a weak D call TRBD1 (5 bases). V was pared by 2 bases and J by 1 base, with 19 bases between. This CDR3 has 17 residues. Germline CDR1 reads SGDLS; CDR2 reads YYNGEE. The chain's CDR3 is CASSVLPWSGSSYEQYF. For the CDR3, the DNA is TGTGCCAGCAGCGTTCTGCCGTGGTCAGGGTCTTCCTACGAGCAGTACTTC.

This rearrangement joins TRBV18 to TRBJ2-1; TRBD2 matches at 8 bases. Germline trimming cut 7 bases from V and 6 bases from J; bases unmatched to any gene: 8. Germline assignment: CDR1 KGHSH and CDR2 LQKENI. This CDR3 contains 14 residues. The DNA for the CDR3 is TGTGCCAGCTTTCACAGCGGGAGCCCCAATGAGCAGTTCTTC. It is translated as CASFHSGSPNEQFF.

The genes are TRBV11-3 and TRBJ2-3; 8 bases match TRBD1. V lost 5 bases and J lost 2; bases outside the gene matches: 9. CDR3 length: 16 amino acids. The germline V gene has CDR1 SGHNT and CDR2 YENEEA. CDR3 loop: CASSKRTGLATDTQYF. CDR3 in DNA: TGTGCCAGCAGCAAACGGACAGGGTTAGCCACAGATACGCAGTATTTT.

The rearrangement uses TRBV7-8 and TRBJ2-7; 9 positions agree with TRBD1. The CDR3 spans 16 residues. The V gene end was trimmed by 1 base and the J gene end by 2 bases; junction bases not matched to a gene: 6. Germline V gives CDR1 SGHVS, CDR2 FQNEAQ. The CDR3 protein is CASSLDGQGLTYEQYF. CDR3 sequence (DNA): TGTGCCAGCAGCTTAGATGGACAGGGGCTAACCTACGAGCAGTACTTC.

This chain joins TRBV11-2 and TRBJ2-1, with 8 bases aligning to TRBD1. The junction had 5 bases not matched to a gene; V was cut back by 2 bases and J by 8 bases. Germline CDR1 and CDR2: SGHAT and FQNNGV. This CDR3 is built from 14 residues. CDR3: CASSLSNRGYEQFF. Written as DNA, the CDR3 is TGTGCCAGCAGCTTATCTAACAGGGGGTATGAGCAGTTCTTC.

This chain connects TRBV6-1 to TRBJ2-7; possibly TRBD1 for D (5 bases). The V gene's germline CDR1 is MNHNS and CDR2 SASEGT. V gave up 7 bases and J gave up 4 bases, with 8 bases separating them. The CDR3 is 11 residues long. CDR3 sequence: CASITGYEQYF. In nucleotides, the CDR3 is TGTGCCAGCATTACAGGTTACGAGCAGTACTTC.

V gene TRBV10-3 combines with J gene TRBJ1-6; TRBD1 matches at 8 bases. The CDR3 totals 18 residues. The V segment lost 6 bases and the J segment 9 bases; nucleotides outside the gene matches: 19. Germline V gene sequence: CDR1 ENHRY, CDR2 SYGVKD. CDR3 coding DNA: TGTGCCATCAGCAAGTTCACCGGGACAGGCGGTCCGGGTTCACCCCTCCACTTT. Protein product: CAISKFTGTGGPGSPLHF.

The DNA for the CDR3 is TGCGCCAGCAGCTTGGTTCTAAACACCGGGGAGCTGTTTTTT. This translates into CASSLVLNTGELFF. The chain joins TRBV5-1 to TRBJ2-2; D remains ambiguous. This CDR3 has 14 amino acids. V was cut by 0 bases and J by 2 bases, with 5 bases left in between. Germline CDR1 SGHRS, CDR2 YFSETQ. The full variable domain, rest sourced from reference TRBV5-1 and TRBJ2-2, is KAGVTQTPRYLIKTRGQQVTLSCSPISGHRSVSWYQQTPGQGLQFLFEYFSETQRNKGNFPGRFSGRQFSNSRSEMNVSTLELGDSALYLCASSLVLNTGELFFGEGSRLTVL.